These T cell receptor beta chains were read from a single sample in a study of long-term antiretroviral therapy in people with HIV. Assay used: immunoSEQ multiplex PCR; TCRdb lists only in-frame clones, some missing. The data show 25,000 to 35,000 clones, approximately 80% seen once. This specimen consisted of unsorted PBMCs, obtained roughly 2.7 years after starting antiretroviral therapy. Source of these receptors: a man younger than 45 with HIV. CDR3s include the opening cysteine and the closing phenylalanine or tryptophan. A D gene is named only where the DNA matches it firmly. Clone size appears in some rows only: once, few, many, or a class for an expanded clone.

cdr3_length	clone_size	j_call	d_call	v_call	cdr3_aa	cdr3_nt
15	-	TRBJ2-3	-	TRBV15	CATSRGGTSTDTQYF	TGTGCCACCAGTCGTGGGGGTACTAGCACAGATACGCAGTATTTT
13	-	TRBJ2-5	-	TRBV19	CASSARRSGLQYF	TGTGCCAGTAGTGCTAGGCGTTCGGGACTTCAGTACTTC
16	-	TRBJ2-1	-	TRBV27	CASSLSSRAFYNEQFF	TGTGCCAGCAGTTTATCGTCCAGGGCATTTTACAATGAGCAGTTCTTC
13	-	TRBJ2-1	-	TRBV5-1	CASSLPTANEQFF	TGCGCCAGCAGCTTGCCGACAGCTAATGAGCAGTTCTTC
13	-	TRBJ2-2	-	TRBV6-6	CGVWQVSTGELFF	TGTGGGGTATGGCAGGTGTCCACCGGGGAGCTGTTTTTT
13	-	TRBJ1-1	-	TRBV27	CASSQLGGTEAFF	TGTGCCAGCAGCCAATTGGGGGGCACTGAAGCTTTCTTT
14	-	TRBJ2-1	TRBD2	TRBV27	CASSRGSGWDEQFF	TGTGCCAGCAGTCGCGGGAGTGGATGGGATGAGCAGTTCTTC
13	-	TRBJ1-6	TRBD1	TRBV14	CARKLQGDSPLHF	TGTGCCAGAAAACTCCAGGGGGATTCACCCCTCCACTTT
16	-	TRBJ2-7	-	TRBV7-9	CASSQPDQVGEWEQYF	TGTGCCAGCAGCCAGCCGGACCAAGTGGGGGAATGGGAGCAGTACTTC
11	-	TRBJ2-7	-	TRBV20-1	CSASPKYEQYF	TGCAGTGCTAGCCCTAAATACGAGCAGTACTTC
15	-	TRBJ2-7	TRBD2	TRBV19	CASSQGGLAAYEQYF	TGTGCCAGTAGTCAGGGTGGACTAGCAGCCTACGAGCAGTACTTC
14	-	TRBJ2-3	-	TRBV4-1	CASSQEPGTDTQYF	TGCGCCAGCAGCCAAGAGCCAGGCACAGATACGCAGTATTTT
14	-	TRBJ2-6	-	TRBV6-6	CASSSTLGANVLTF	TGTGCCAGCAGCTCCACTCTCGGGGCCAACGTCCTGACTTTC
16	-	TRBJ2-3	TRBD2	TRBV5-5	CASSLDGLAGADTQYF	TGTGCCAGCAGCTTGGACGGACTAGCGGGCGCAGATACGCAGTATTTT
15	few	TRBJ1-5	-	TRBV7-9	CASSSDRQINQPQHF	TGTGCCAGCAGCTCCGATCGGCAGATAAATCAGCCCCAGCATTTT